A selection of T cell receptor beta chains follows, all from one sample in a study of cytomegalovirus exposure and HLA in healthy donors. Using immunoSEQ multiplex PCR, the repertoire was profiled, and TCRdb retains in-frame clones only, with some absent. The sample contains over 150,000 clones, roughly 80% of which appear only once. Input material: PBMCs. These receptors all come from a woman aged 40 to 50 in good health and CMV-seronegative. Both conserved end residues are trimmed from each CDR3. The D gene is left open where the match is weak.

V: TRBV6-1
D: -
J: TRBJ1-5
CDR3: ASSSGQERQPQH

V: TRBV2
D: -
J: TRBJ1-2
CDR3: ASSPDNNYGYT

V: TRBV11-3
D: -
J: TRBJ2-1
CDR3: ASSLTGNEQF

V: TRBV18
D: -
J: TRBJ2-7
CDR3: ASSPSGASYEQY

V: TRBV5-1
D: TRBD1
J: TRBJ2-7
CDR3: ASSLAGQGGYEQY

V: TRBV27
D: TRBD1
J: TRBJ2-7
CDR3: ASSPLGQDGVYEQY

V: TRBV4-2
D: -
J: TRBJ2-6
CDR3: ASSQAGNSGANVLT

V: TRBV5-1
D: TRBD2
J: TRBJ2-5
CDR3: ASSLMTSGYQETQY

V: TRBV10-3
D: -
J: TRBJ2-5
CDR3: APQRGDPGLRETQY

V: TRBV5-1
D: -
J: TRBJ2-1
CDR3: ASSLVARGEDEQF

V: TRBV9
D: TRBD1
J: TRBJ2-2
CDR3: ASSVGLAWTGSNTGELF

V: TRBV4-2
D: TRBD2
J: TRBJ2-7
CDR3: ASSPSGSSYEQY

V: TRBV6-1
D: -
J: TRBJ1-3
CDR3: ASSLIGPPGTIY

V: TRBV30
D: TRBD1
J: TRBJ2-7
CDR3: AWGPGQGLIEQY

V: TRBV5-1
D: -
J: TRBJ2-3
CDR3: ASSLGQNTDTQY

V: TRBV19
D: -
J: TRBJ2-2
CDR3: ASKGGSRDTGELF

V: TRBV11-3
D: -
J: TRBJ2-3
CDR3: ASSARGGDTQY

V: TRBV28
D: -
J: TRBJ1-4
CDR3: ASKGGIEKLF

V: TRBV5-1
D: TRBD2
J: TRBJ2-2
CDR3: ASSFGLAGRTGELF

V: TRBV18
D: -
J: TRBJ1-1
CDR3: ASSPPARVVNTEAF

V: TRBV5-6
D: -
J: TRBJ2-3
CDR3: ASSSSYSGATDTQY

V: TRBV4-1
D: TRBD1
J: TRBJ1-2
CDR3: ASSPPGTVIYT

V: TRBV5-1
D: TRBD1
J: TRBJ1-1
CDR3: ASRRGTGGSGTEAF

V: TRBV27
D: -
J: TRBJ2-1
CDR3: ASSLYRVGRAANNEQF

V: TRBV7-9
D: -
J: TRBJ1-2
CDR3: AGKGNYGYT

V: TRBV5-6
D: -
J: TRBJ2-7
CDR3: ASSLAPTVQY

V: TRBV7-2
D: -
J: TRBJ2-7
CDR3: ASSLVGGPPAYEQY

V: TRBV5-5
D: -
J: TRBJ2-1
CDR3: ASSLVSGYNEQF

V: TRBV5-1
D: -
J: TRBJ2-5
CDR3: ASSRPGSRETQY

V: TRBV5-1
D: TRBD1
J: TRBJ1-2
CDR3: ASSLGTFGTGDGYT

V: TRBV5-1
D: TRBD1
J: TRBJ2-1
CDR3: ASNPGQGDDEQF